One sample yielded the 28 T cell receptor beta chains listed below, sequenced in a study of post-analysis software for immune sequencing data. General observations from the study: The study found TRBV5-6, TRBV5-1 and TRBV20-1 among four to six TRBV segments more frequent in patients than controls.

Antigens for these TCRs are unknown. Each TCR beta cDNA library carried unique molecular identifiers. MiXCR, run by TCRdb on the PCR reads, gives a single entry per CDR3 protein. The sample yields roughly 870,000 distinct CDR3 sequences, approximately 53% seen once. The sequencing input was blood. These receptors all come from a girl between 10 and 17 years old with multiple sclerosis.

The V gene is TRBV20-1, the J gene TRBJ2-1, with 12 bases that match TRBD2. There are 16 residues in the CDR3. Per germline, CDR1 DFQATT and CDR2 SNEGSKA (reference sequence). V lost 1 base and J lost 10; bases outside the gene matches: 11. The CDR3, as DNA: TGCAGTGCTAGAGGACTAGCGGGAGCCTTCGACCGAGAGCAGTTCTTC. The encoded protein is CSARGLAGAFDREQFF.

V usage is TRBV20-1 and J usage is TRBJ2-5; D is ambiguous. Trimming took off 3 bases at V and 6 bases at J, with 17 bases between the two ends. The germline gives CDR1 DFQATT, CDR2 SNEGSKA (reference sequence). The CDR3 length is 14 residues. DNA of the CDR3: TGCAGTGCTAGGGCGGCGGCTGTTGGAAAGACCCAGTACTTC. Encoded protein: CSARAAAVGKTQYF.

This rearrangement joins TRBV7-3 to TRBJ2-3, with TRBD1 matching 11 bases. Trimming removed 5 bases from V and 6 bases from J; junction bases left unmatched: 7. The germline V gene encodes CDR1 SGHTA and CDR2 FQGTGA. The CDR3 is 15 residues long. The CDR3 DNA is TGTGCCAGCAGCCGGACAGGGGGCAGGTCGGATACGCAGTATTTT. Translation: CASSRTGGRSDTQYF.

The chain joins TRBV9 to TRBJ2-7; 9 bases match TRBD1. The DNA matches TRBJ2-5 better at its end, which makes the J call doubtful. Germline loops: CDR1 SGDLS, CDR2 YYNGEE. This CDR3 contains 15 residues. The CDR3 DNA reads TGTGCCAGCAGCCCCAGGGGACAGGGAGGAGAGACCCAGTACTTC. Translating gives CASSPRGQGGETQYF.

The chain uses TRBV4-2 and TRBJ2-6; TRBD1 aligns across 8 bases. CDR1 LGHNA and CDR2 YNFKEQ come from the germline V gene. The V gene end was trimmed by 3 bases and the J gene end by 3 bases; junction bases not matched to a gene: 7. This CDR3 has 17 residues. The CDR3 here is CASSQSGTGSGANVLTF. The CDR3 DNA is TGTGCCAGCAGCCAGTCCGGGACAGGTAGTGGGGCCAACGTCCTGACTTTC.

The genes are TRBV5-1 and TRBJ2-6; 12 bases map to TRBD1. Germline CDR1 SGHRS, CDR2 YFSETQ. This CDR3 comprises 19 residues. J lost 0 bases, V lost 4 bases, and 8 bases had no gene match. The DNA for the CDR3 is TGCGCCAGCAGCGCGGGGACAGGGGGCCATTACTCTGGGGCCAACGTCCTGACTTTC. Amino acid sequence: CASSAGTGGHYSGANVLTF.

The rearrangement links TRBV5-1 to TRBJ2-5; 8 bases match TRBD1. This CDR3 spans 16 amino acids. The germline CDR1 and CDR2 sequences are SGHRS and YFSETQ. Losses at the gene ends were 3 bases for V and 4 bases for J; bases not matched to a gene: 11. The CDR3 region is CASSSPPRTGTETQYF. DNA of the CDR3: TGCGCCAGCAGCTCGCCACCGAGGACAGGGACAGAGACCCAGTACTTC.

The V and J genes are TRBV12-3 or TRBV12-4 and TRBJ2-7, with no clear D. V was cut by 5 bases and J by 2 bases, with 10 bases left in between. The CDR3 length is 13 residues. In DNA, the CDR3 is TGTGCCAGCAGTCTAAATTGGGCCTACGAGCAGTACTTC. This translates into CASSLNWAYEQYF.

In DNA, the CDR3 is TGCGCCAGCAGCCAACGGAACGGGGGTTACGAGCAGTACTTC. It specifies CASSQRNGGYEQYF. The V and J genes are TRBV4-1 and TRBJ2-7, with a weak D call TRBD2 (6 bases). The CDR3 covers 14 residues. Germline loops: CDR1 MGHRA, CDR2 YSYEKL. V was clipped by 2 bases and J by 4 bases, with 12 bases between them.

The gene calls are TRBV7-9 and TRBJ2-5; D is unresolved. Matching the DNA end better, TRBJ2-7 makes the J call doubtful. Per the germline V gene, CDR1 is SEHNR and CDR2 is FQNEAQ (reference sequence). This CDR3 is 13 amino acids long. This chain's CDR3 is CASSLDTDYEQYF. The CDR3 nucleotides are TGTGCCAGCAGCCTAGACACCGACTACGAGCAGTACTTC.

V usage is TRBV7-3 and J usage is TRBJ2-7; a weak D match, TRBD2 (5 bases). V lost 5 bases, J lost 1 base, and 15 bases lay in between. The CDR3 covers 15 residues. Germline CDR1 is SGHTA and CDR2 is FQGTGA. The chain's CDR3 is CASSRLARGSYEQYF. DNA of the CDR3: TGTGCCAGCAGCCGTCTAGCTCGAGGGTCCTACGAGCAGTACTTC.

The gene calls are TRBV3-1 and TRBJ1-1; D ambiguous. Trimming shortened V by 6 bases and J by 2 bases, and 13 bases separated the two germline ends. CDR1 LGHDT and CDR2 YNNKEL come from the germline V gene (reference sequence). This CDR3 is built from 14 residues. CDR3 sequence (DNA): TGTGCCAGCAGACGTGGTGTAACTAACACTGAAGCTTTCTTT. Its protein is CASRRGVTNTEAFF.

V is TRBV28 and J is TRBJ2-7; 7 nucleotides agree with TRBD2. This CDR3 is built from 13 residues. Looked up from germline, CDR1 is MDHEN and CDR2 is SYDVKM. V lost 7 bases, J lost 1 base, and 4 bases stayed unmatched. The CDR3 sequence is CASKEGGSYEQYF. As DNA, the CDR3 is TGTGCCAGCAAGGAGGGAGGGTCCTACGAGCAGTACTTC.

V gene TRBV5-1 combines with J gene TRBJ2-7; TRBD2 aligns across 8 bases. The ends lost 4 bases at V and 2 bases at J; junction bases unmatched: 8. CDR1 and CDR2 from the germline V gene are SGHRS and YFSETQ. CDR3 length equals 15 residues. CDR3 residues: CASSLLAGLTYEQYF. DNA for the CDR3: TGCGCCAGCAGCCTTTTAGCGGGGCTAACCTACGAGCAGTACTTC.

The chain links TRBV5-1 to TRBJ2-7; TRBD1 matches 7 bases. Losses at the gene ends were 0 bases for V and 3 bases for J; bases not matched to a gene: 9. CDR1 is SGHRS, CDR2 YFSETQ, per germline. CDR3 size: 16 residues. CDR3 nucleotide sequence: TGCGCCAGCAGCTTGGGAGCGGTGGCAGGGGGCTACGAGCAGTACTTC. This translates into CASSLGAVAGGYEQYF.

The V and J genes are TRBV7-9 and TRBJ2-4, with 14 bases that match TRBD2. Germline CDR1 SEHNR, CDR2 FQNEAQ (reference sequence). Trimming cost V 5 bases and J 6 bases; bases outside gene matches: 6. The CDR3 length is 16 residues. The DNA for the CDR3 is TGTGCCAGCAGCGGGGGGACTAGCGGGAGTGGAAACATTCAGTACTTC. As protein: CASSGGTSGSGNIQYF.

The rearrangement uses TRBV15 and TRBJ2-5; D is unresolved. Trimming took 1 base from V and 5 from J, leaving 14 bases between them. Germline lookup yields CDR1 LNHNV and CDR2 YYDKDF (reference sequence). CDR3 length equals 15 residues. The CDR3 region is CATSRGTGLGETQYF. The CDR3 DNA is TGTGCCACCAGCAGAGGGACCGGCCTTGGGGAGACCCAGTACTTC.

This clonotype turned up a few times. The chain has TRBV30 and TRBJ2-3; TRBD1 is a possible D gene (6 bases). The CDR3 spans 11 residues. Trimming pared 8 bases from V and 4 bases from J, leaving 10 bases between. The V gene's germline CDR1 is GTSNPN and CDR2 SVGIG (reference sequence). The CDR3 reads CAGRQADTQYF. In DNA form, the CDR3 reads TGTGCCGGCCGACAGGCAGATACGCAGTATTTT.

This chain connects TRBV20-1 to TRBJ2-5; TRBD1 is a possible D gene (6 bases). Germline assignment: CDR1 DFQATT and CDR2 SNEGSKA (reference sequence). The CDR3 is 14 amino acids. V was shortened by 5 bases and J by 1 base, with 14 bases between the two germline ends. CDR3 nucleotide sequence: TGCAGTGCTGAAAAATCAGGGGTCCAAGAGACCCAGTACTTC. It is translated as CSAEKSGVQETQYF.

The V gene is TRBV6-6, the J gene TRBJ2-7; either TRBD1 or TRBD2 may fit D (5 bases each). In germline, CDR1 is MNHNY, CDR2 SVGAGI (reference sequence). The CDR3 loop spans 12 amino acids. V was cut by 1 base and J by 7 bases, with 8 bases left in between. CDR3 sequence reads: CASSYFGGEQYF. The CDR3 coding sequence is TGTGCCAGCAGTTACTTTGGGGGTGAGCAGTACTTC.

This clonotype turned up a few times. The rearrangement links TRBV5-1 to TRBJ2-4, with 7 bases lining up with TRBD1. Germline CDR1 and CDR2: SGHRS and YFSETQ. J gave up 0 bases and V 4 bases, and 7 bases lay outside the gene matches. The CDR3 length is 16 residues. CDR3: CASSQGTDLAKNIQYF. For the CDR3, the DNA is TGCGCCAGCAGCCAAGGGACAGATTTAGCCAAAAACATTCAGTACTTC.

This clonotype was recorded a few times. The chain carries TRBV6-6 and TRBJ2-5, with D perhaps being TRBD1 or TRBD2 (5 bases each). The length of the CDR3 is 13 residues. CDR1 MNHNY and CDR2 SVGAGI come from the germline V gene (reference sequence). V lost 10 bases and J lost 2, with 14 bases in between. CDR3 coding DNA: TGTGCCATCCAAACAGAGGGGCAAGAGACCCAGTACTTC. It is translated as CAIQTEGQETQYF.

This clonotype came up a few times. This rearrangement joins TRBV7-9 to TRBJ1-1, with D uncertain. V was shortened by 2 bases and J by 7 bases, with 14 bases between the two germline ends. CDR1 is SEHNR and CDR2 is FQNEAQ in the germline V gene (reference sequence). The CDR3 runs 14 residues. The CDR3, as DNA: TGTGCCAGCAGCTTACCGGCAGACCATAGTGAAGCTTTCTTT. It yields the protein CASSLPADHSEAFF.

The chain is built from TRBV29-1 and TRBJ1-2, with D possibly TRBD1 on 5 matching bases. Germline V CDR1 and CDR2: SQVTM, ANQGSEA. The length of the CDR3 is 12 residues. V was pared by 3 bases and J by 8 bases, with 13 bases between. In nucleotides, the CDR3 is TGCAGCGTTGAGTACAGGCCGAGGGGCTACACCTTC. It is translated as CSVEYRPRGYTF. Full variable domain (missing parts from reference TRBV29-1 and TRBJ1-2): SAVISQKPSRDICQRGTSLTIQCQVDSQVTMMFWYRQQPGQSLTLIATANQGSEATYESGFVIDKFPISRPNLTFSTLTVSNMSPEDSSIYLCSVEYRPRGYTFGSGTRLTVV.

J is TRBJ2-2 and V is TRBV7-9, with 11 bases fitting TRBD2. CDR1 is SEHNR and CDR2 is FQNEAQ in the germline V gene (reference sequence). This CDR3 comprises 16 residues. The junction had 6 bases not matched to a gene; V was cut back by 5 bases and J by 4 bases. The CDR3 here is CASSPTSGRATGELFF. The CDR3, as DNA: TGTGCCAGCAGCCCTACTAGCGGGAGAGCCACCGGGGAGCTGTTTTTT.

This clonotype was detected once. CDR3 in DNA: TGTGCCAGCAGCTTTTCCGCGGGAGGCAATGAGCAGTTCTTC. This translates into CASSFSAGGNEQFF. V gene TRBV7-2 combines with J gene TRBJ2-1; the match to TRBD2 covers 8 bases. V dropped 3 bases and J dropped 6; count of bases not matched to a gene: 4. The germline V gene has CDR1 SGHTA and CDR2 FQGNSA. The CDR3 spans 14 residues.

This sequence joins TRBV12-3 or TRBV12-4 and TRBJ2-7; 7 nucleotides match TRBD1. The CDR3 runs 15 residues. After removal of 1 base from V and 2 bases from J, the junction contained 5 bases not matched to a gene. The CDR3 region has the DNA TGTGCCAGCAGTTTAGATCGGGGACAGACCTACGAGCAGTACTTC. Translated: CASSLDRGQTYEQYF.

The rearrangement uses TRBV7-9 and TRBJ2-1, with 7 nucleotides matching TRBD1. Trimming removed 4 bases from V and 2 bases from J; junction bases left unmatched: 5. CDR1 is SEHNR and CDR2 is FQNEAQ in the germline V gene (reference sequence). The CDR3 sequence is 15 residues long. The CDR3 nucleotides are TGTGCCAGCAGCTACTCGGACAGGCCCTACAATGAGCAGTTCTTC. Its translation: CASSYSDRPYNEQFF. The complete variable domain, with remaining parts taken from reference TRBV7-9 and TRBJ2-1, reads DTGVSQNPRHKITKRGQNVTFRCDPISEHNRLYWYRQTLGQGPEFLTYFQNEAQLEKSRLLSDRFSAERPKGSFSTLEIQRTEQGDSAMYLCASSYSDRPYNEQFFGPGTRLTVL.